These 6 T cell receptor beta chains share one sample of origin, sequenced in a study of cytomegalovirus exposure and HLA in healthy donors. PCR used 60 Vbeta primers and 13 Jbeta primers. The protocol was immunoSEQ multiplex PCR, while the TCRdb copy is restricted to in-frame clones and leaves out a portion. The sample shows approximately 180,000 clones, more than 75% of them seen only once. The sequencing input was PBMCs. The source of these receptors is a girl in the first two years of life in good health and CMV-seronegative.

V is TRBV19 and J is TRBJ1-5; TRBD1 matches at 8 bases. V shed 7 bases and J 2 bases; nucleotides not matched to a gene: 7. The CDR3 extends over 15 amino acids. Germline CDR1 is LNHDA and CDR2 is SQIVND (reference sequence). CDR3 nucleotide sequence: TGTGCCAGTACAAAGGACAGGGCTGGCAATCAGCCCCAGCATTTT. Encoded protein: CASTKDRAGNQPQHF.

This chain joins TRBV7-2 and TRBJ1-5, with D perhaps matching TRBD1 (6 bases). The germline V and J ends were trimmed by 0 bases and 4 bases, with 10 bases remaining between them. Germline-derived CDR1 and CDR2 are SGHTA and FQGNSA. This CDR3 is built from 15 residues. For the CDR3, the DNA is TGTGCCAGCAGCTTAGCAGGGAGGGGGAATCAGCCCCAGCATTTT. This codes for CASSLAGRGNQPQHF.

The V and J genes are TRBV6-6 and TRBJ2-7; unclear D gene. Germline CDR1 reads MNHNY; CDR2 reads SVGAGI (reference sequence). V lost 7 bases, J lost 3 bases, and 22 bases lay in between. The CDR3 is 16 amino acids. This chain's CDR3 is CASTEISISRYYEQYF. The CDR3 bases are TGTGCCAGCACCGAAATATCGATTTCCCGGTACTACGAGCAGTACTTC.

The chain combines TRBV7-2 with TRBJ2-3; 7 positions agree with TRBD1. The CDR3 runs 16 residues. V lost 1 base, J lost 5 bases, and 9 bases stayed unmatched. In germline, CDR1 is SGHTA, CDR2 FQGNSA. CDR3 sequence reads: CASSLDRQGWGDTQYF. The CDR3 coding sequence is TGTGCCAGCAGCTTAGACCGACAGGGTTGGGGAGATACGCAGTATTTT. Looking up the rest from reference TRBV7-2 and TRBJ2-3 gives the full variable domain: GAGVSQSPSNKVTEKGKDVELRCDPISGHTALYWYRQSLGQGLEFLIYFQGNSAPDKSGLPSDRFSAERTGGSVSTLTIQRTQQEDSAVYLCASSLDRQGWGDTQYFGPGTRLTVL.

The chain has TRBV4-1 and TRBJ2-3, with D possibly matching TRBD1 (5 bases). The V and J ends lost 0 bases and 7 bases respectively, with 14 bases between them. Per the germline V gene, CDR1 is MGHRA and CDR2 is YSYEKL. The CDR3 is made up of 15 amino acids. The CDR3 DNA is TGCGCCAGCAGCCAAGATCAGCCAGGGTGGAATACGCAGTATTTT. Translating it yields CASSQDQPGWNTQYF.

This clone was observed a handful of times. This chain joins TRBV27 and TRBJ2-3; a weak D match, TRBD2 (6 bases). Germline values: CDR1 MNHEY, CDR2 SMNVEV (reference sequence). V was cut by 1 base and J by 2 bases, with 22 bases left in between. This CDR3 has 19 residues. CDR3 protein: CASSLFGSGWEDVTDTQYF. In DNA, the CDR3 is TGTGCCAGCAGTTTATTCGGGAGTGGTTGGGAGGATGTCACAGATACGCAGTATTTT.